The clone carrying this T cell receptor (beta chain) came up a few times. Trimming removed 3 bases from V and 7 bases from J, with 9 bases in between. This CDR3 contains 12 residues. Germline CDR1 SGHTA, CDR2 FQGTGA. This specimen belongs to a study of somatic mutations in cytotoxic T cells in rheumatoid arthritis. Method: immunoSEQ multiplex PCR; TCRdb's copy keeps in-frame clones and lacks some. In the table there are about 16,000 clones, more than 75% of which are singletons. Sequenced input: CD8+ T cells sorted from blood. The chain is built from TRBV7-3 and TRBJ2-5; the D is unclear. This clonotype was obtained from an adult with rheumatoid arthritis. The CDR3 DNA reads TGTGCCAGCAGCTTGGTAGGCGGGACCCAGTACTTC. It is translated as CASSLVGGTQYF. Full variable domain (missing parts from reference TRBV7-3 and TRBJ2-5): GAGVSQTPSNKVTEKGKYVELRCDPISGHTALYWYRQSLGQGPEFLIYFQGTGAADDSGLPNDRFFAVRPEGSVSTLKIQRTERGDSAVYLCASSLVGGTQYFGPGTRLLVL.